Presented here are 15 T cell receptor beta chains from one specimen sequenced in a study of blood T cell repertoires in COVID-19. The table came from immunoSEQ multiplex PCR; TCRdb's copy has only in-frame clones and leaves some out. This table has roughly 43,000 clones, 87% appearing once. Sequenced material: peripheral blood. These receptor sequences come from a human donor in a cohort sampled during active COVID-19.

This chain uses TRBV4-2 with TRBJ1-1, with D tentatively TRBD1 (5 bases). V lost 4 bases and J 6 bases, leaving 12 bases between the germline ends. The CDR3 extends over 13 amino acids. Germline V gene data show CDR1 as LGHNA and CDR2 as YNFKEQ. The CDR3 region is CASSRLGTPEAFF. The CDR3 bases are TGTGCCAGCAGCCGTCTCGGGACTCCTGAAGCTTTCTTT.

In nucleotides, the CDR3 is TGTGCCACCAGTGAAAGGACAGCACCGGGACTAGCGAACAATGAGCAGTTCTTC. Translation: CATSERTAPGLANNEQFF. This chain uses TRBV24-1 with TRBJ2-1; the match to TRBD2 covers 10 bases. This CDR3 is 18 amino acids long. Trimming cost V 4 bases and J 5 bases; bases outside gene matches: 13. Germline-derived CDR1 and CDR2 are KGHDR and SFDVKD.

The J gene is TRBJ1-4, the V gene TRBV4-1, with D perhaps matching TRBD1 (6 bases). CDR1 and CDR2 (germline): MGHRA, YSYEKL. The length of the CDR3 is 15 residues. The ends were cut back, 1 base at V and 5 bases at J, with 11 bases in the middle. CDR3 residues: CASSQGIDRNEKLFF. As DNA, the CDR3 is TGCGCCAGCAGCCAAGGAATTGACAGGAATGAAAAACTGTTTTTT.

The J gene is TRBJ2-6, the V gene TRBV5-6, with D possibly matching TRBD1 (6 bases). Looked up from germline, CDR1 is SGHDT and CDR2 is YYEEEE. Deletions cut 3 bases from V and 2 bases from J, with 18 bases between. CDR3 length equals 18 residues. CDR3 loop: CASSSLGSGDPGANVLTF. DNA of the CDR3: TGTGCCAGCAGCTCCCTCGGGTCAGGGGATCCTGGGGCCAACGTCCTGACTTTC.

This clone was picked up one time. Written as DNA, the CDR3 is TGCGCCAGCAGCAGCGGGACTAGCGGGGGGGCCACAGATACGCAGTATTTT. It specifies CASSSGTSGGATDTQYF. The chain carries TRBV5-1 and TRBJ2-3; 16 nucleotides line up with TRBD2. This CDR3 spans 17 amino acids. CDR1 and CDR2 (germline): SGHRS, YFSETQ. Unmatched junction bases numbered 4, after V lost 4 bases and J lost 2 bases.

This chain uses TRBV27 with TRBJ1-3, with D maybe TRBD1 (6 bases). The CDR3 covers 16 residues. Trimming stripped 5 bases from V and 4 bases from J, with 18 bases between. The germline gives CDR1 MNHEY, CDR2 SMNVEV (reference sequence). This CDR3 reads CASSIPLTGKGNTIYF. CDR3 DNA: TGTGCCAGCAGTATCCCCCTTACAGGGAAGGGAAACACCATATATTTT.

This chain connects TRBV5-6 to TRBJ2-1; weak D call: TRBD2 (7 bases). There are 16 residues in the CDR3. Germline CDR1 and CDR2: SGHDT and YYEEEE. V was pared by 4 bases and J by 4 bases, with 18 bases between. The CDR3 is CASSPLTGGLYNEQFF. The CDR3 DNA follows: TGTGCCAGCAGCCCCCTTACCGGGGGGCTGTACAATGAGCAGTTCTTC.

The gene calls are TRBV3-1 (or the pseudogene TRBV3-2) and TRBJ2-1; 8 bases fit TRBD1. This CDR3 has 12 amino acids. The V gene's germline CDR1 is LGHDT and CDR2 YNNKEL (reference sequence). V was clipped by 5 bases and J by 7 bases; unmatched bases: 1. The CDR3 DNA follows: TGTGCCAGCAGCACAGGGGGAAATGAGCAGTTCTTC. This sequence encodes CASSTGGNEQFF.

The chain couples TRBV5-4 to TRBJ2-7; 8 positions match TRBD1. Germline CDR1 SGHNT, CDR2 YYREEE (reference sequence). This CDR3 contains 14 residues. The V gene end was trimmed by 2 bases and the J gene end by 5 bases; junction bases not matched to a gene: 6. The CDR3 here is CASSFRTGLNEQYF. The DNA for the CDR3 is TGTGCCAGCAGCTTTCGGACAGGGCTTAACGAGCAGTACTTC.

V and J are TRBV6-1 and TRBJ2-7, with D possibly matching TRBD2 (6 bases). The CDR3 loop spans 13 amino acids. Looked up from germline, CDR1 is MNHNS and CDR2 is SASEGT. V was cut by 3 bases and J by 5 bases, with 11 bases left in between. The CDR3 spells CASSDAGRHEQYF. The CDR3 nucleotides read TGTGCCAGCAGTGATGCGGGGAGACACGAGCAGTACTTC.

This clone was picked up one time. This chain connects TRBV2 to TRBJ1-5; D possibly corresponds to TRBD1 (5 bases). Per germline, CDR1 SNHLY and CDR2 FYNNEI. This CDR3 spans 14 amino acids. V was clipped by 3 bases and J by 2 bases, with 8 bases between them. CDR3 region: CASSDTGGNQPQHF. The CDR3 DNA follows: TGTGCCAGCAGTGATACGGGGGGCAATCAGCCCCAGCATTTT. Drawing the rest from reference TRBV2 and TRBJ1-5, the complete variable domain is EPEVTQTPSHQVTQMGQEVILRCVPISNHLYFYWYRQILGQKVEFLVSFYNNEISEKSEIFDDQFSVERPDGSNFTLKIRSTKLEDSAMYFCASSDTGGNQPQHFGDGTRLSIL.

CDR3 region: CASSLVGKSTDTQYF. The CDR3, as DNA: TGTGCCAGCAGCTTAGTCGGGAAAAGCACAGATACGCAGTATTTT. This chain connects TRBV7-3 to TRBJ2-3; tentative D call: TRBD2 (5 bases). Germline V gene data show CDR1 as SGHTA and CDR2 as FQGTGA. CDR3 length equals 15 residues. V lost 2 bases, J lost 0 bases, and 9 bases lay in between.

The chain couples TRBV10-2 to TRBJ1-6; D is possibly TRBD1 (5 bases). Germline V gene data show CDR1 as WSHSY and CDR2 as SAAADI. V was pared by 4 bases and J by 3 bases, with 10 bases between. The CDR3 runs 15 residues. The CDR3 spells CASSGGQDYNSPLHF. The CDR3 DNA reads TGCGCCAGCAGTGGGGGCCAGGACTATAATTCACCCCTCCACTTT.

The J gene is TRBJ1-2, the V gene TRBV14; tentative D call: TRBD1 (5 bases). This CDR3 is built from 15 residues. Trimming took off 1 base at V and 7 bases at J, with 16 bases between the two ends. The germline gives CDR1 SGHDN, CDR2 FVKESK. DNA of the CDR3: TGTGCCAGCAGCCAAGCTCGCGGGACCCAGGGTGGCTACACCTTC. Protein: CASSQARGTQGGYTF.

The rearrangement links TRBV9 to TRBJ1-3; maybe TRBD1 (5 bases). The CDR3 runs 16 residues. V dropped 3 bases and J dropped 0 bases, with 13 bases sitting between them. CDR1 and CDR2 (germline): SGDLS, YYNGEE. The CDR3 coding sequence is TGTGCCAGCAGCGCCCGACAGAGTGGCTCTGGAAACACCATATATTTT. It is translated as CASSARQSGSGNTIYF.